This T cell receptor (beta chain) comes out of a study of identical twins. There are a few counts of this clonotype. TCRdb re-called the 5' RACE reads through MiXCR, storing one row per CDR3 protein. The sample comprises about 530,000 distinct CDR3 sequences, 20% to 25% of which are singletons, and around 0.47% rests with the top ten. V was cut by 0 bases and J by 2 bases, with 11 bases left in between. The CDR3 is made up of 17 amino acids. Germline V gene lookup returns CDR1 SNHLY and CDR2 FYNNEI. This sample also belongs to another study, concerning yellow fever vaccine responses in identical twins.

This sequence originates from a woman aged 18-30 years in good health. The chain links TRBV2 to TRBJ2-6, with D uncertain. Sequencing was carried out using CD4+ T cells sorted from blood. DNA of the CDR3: TGTGCCAGCAGTGAAGCGGGCCCCACCGCTGGGGCCAACGTCCTGACTTTC. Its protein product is CASSEAGPTAGANVLTF. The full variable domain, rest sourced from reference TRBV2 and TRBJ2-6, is EPEVTQTPSHQVTQMGQEVILRCVPISNHLYFYWYRQILGQKVEFLVSFYNNEISEKSEIFDDQFSVERPDGSNFTLKIRSTKLEDSAMYFCASSEAGPTAGANVLTFGAGSRLTVL.